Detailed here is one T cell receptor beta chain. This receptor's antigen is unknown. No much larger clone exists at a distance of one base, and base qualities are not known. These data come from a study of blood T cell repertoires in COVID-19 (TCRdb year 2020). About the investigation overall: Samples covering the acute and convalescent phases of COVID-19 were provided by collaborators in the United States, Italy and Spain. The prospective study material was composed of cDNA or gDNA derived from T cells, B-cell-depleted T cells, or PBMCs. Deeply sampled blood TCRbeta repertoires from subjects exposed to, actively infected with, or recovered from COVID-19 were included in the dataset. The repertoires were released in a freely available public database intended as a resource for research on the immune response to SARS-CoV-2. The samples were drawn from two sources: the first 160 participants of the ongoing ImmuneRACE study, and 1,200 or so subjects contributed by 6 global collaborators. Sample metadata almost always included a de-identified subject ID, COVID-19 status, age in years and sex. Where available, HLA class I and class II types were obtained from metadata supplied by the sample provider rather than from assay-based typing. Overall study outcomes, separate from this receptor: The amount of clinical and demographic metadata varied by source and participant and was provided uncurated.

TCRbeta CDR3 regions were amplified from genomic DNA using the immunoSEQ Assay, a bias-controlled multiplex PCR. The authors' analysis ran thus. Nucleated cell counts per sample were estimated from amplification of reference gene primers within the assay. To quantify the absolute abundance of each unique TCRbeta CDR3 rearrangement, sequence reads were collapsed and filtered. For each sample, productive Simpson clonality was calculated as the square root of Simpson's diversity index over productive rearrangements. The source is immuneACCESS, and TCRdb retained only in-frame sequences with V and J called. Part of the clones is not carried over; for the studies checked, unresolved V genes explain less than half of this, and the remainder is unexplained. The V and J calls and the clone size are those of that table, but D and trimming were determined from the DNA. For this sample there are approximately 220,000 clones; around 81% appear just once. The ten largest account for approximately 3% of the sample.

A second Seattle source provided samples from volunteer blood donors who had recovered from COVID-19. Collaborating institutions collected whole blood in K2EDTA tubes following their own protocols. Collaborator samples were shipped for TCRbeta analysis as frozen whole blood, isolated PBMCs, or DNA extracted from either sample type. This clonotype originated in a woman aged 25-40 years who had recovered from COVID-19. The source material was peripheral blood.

Read as DNA, the sequence is TGTGCCAGCAGCCACCGGACTAGCGGTACCTACGAGCAGTACTTC. The resulting protein is CASSHRTSGTYEQYF. The rearrangement joined TRBV11-2 to TRBJ2-7; TRBD2 agrees with 10 junctional bases. From cysteine to phenylalanine, the CDR3 is 15 amino acids long. Only CDR3 DNA is held: 45 bases, read in frame from base 1. The V end gives up 5 bases and the J end 2 bases, leaving 6 bases in the junction not matched to a gene. As encoded in the germline V gene, CDR1 is SGHAT while CDR2 is FQNNGV.